These T cell receptor beta chains were read from a single sample in a study of blood T cell repertoires in COVID-19. Profiling relied on immunoSEQ multiplex PCR, and the TCRdb table lists in-frame clones only, not all of them. Of a few hundred thousand clones in the sample, around nine tenths were seen once. The specimen sequenced was peripheral blood. These receptors originate from a woman under 30 who had recovered from COVID-19. The CDR3 runs from the conserved cysteine through the conserved F or W. D genes are given only for firm matches. Clone size, where shown, is once, few, many, or a class for clones that have expanded.

V gene	J gene	clone size	D gene	CDR3 protein	CDR3 DNA
TRBV5-8	TRBJ2-5	.	TRBD2	CANTPGLEETQYF	TGTGCCAACACACCGGGACTAGAGGAGACCCAGTACTTC
TRBV6-5	TRBJ2-7	.	TRBD2	CASSPGGYEQYF	TGTGCCAGCAGCCCGGGAGGTTACGAGCAGTACTTC
TRBV5-1	TRBJ1-1	.	.	CASSLGQMNTEAFF	TGCGCCAGCAGCTTGGGACAGATGAACACTGAAGCTTTCTTT
TRBV6-5	TRBJ2-1	.	.	CASGAKYPYNEQFF	TGTGCCAGCGGGGCCAAGTACCCCTACAATGAGCAGTTCTTC
TRBV10-2	TRBJ2-7	.	.	CASSEKTSYEQYF	TGCGCCAGCAGTGAGAAGACTAGCTACGAGCAGTACTTC
TRBV6-4	TRBJ2-3	.	.	CASSADSERITDTQYF	TGTGCCAGCAGTGCCGATAGCGAAAGGATAACAGATACGCAGTATTTT
TRBV30	TRBJ2-1	.	TRBD1	CAWSMGQLFF	TGTGCCTGGAGCATGGGACAGCTGTTCTTC
TRBV7-2	TRBJ2-2	.	TRBD2	CASSLGSRGRAGGELFF	TGTGCCAGCAGCTTAGGGTCACGCGGGAGGGCCGGCGGGGAGCTGTTTTTT
TRBV5-4	TRBJ2-5	.	TRBD1	CASTLGQGARETQYF	TGTGCCAGCACCCTGGGACAGGGGGCTCGAGAGACCCAGTACTTC
TRBV10-1	TRBJ2-7	.	.	CASSPGLGDYEQYF	TGCGCCAGCAGTCCGGGACTTGGAGACTACGAGCAGTACTTC
TRBV27	TRBJ1-2	.	TRBD1	CASSPSGGNYGYTF	TGTGCCAGCAGTCCCTCAGGGGGTAACTATGGCTACACCTTC
TRBV7-9	TRBJ1-2	.	TRBD1	CASSLTGEDGYTF	TGTGCCAGCAGCTTAACAGGGGAGGACGGCTACACCTTC
TRBV7-6	TRBJ2-7	.	TRBD1	CASSLGTGELYEQYF	TGTGCCAGCAGCTTAGGGACAGGGGAACTATACGAGCAGTACTTC
TRBV25-1	TRBJ2-7	once	.	CASRAGVGDYEQYF	TGTGCCAGCAGGGCAGGGGTCGGAGATTACGAGCAGTACTTC
TRBV5-1	TRBJ2-1	.	TRBD2	CASSLGGLAVEQFF	TGCGCCAGCAGCTTGGGGGGACTAGCGGTTGAGCAGTTCTTC
TRBV7-2	TRBJ2-7	.	TRBD1	CASSESGTGSYEQYF	TGTGCCAGCAGCGAATCCGGGACAGGGTCCTACGAGCAGTACTTC
TRBV12-3/TRBV12-4	TRBJ1-1	.	.	CASSPSTVLQAFF	TGTGCCAGCAGCCCCTCGACAGTTTTGCAAGCTTTCTTT
TRBV15	TRBJ2-7	.	TRBD2	CATSRAPGLAGVGYEQYF	TGTGCCACCAGCAGAGCCCCGGGACTAGCGGGAGTGGGCTACGAGCAGTACTTC
TRBV7-6	TRBJ2-1	.	.	CASSPRRNEQFF	TGTGCCAGCAGCCCCCGGAGGAATGAGCAGTTCTTC
TRBV6-5	TRBJ2-1	.	.	CAIRAINEQFF	TGTGCCATAAGAGCCATCAATGAGCAGTTCTTC
TRBV6-1	TRBJ2-7	.	TRBD1	CASSERDRVIDEQYF	TGTGCCAGCAGTGAGAGGGACAGGGTCATCGACGAGCAGTACTTC
TRBV19	TRBJ1-1	.	.	CASSIGQNTEAFF	TGTGCCAGTAGTATAGGACAGAACACTGAAGCTTTCTTT
TRBV2	TRBJ1-4	.	.	CASRAGEKDEKLFF	TGTGCCAGCAGGGCAGGGGAAAAGGATGAAAAACTGTTTTTT
TRBV27	TRBJ2-1	.	TRBD2	CASSLVSSGRYNEQFF	TGTGCCAGCAGTTTAGTCAGTAGCGGGCGCTACAATGAGCAGTTCTTC
TRBV7-9	TRBJ1-1	.	.	CASSLGLTPGDTEAFF	TGTGCCAGCAGCTTAGGTCTAACCCCAGGCGACACTGAAGCTTTCTTT
TRBV6-6	TRBJ1-1	.	.	CASSYPSDSSEAFF	TGTGCCAGCAGTTACCCGTCGGACAGCTCTGAAGCTTTCTTT
TRBV7-9	TRBJ2-5	.	TRBD1	CASRDRDRDQETQYF	TGTGCCAGCAGAGACCGGGACAGGGACCAAGAGACCCAGTACTTC
TRBV13	TRBJ2-7	once	TRBD2	CASSLGTSGDEQYF	TGTGCCAGCAGCCTCGGGACTAGCGGAGACGAGCAGTACTTC
TRBV7-3	TRBJ2-3	.	TRBD2	CASSLKGGRTTDTQYF	TGTGCCAGCAGCTTAAAGGGCGGGAGGACCACAGATACGCAGTATTTT
TRBV28	TRBJ2-1	.	.	CASLSTGGNHNEQFF	TGTGCCAGCTTATCCACGGGCGGGAACCACAATGAGCAGTTCTTC
TRBV7-3	TRBJ1-1	.	.	CASSLSLNTEAFF	TGTGCCAGCAGCCTTTCGTTGAACACTGAAGCTTTCTTT
TRBV19	TRBJ1-6	.	.	CASSTGRDTAPLHF	TGTGCCAGTAGTACAGGACGGGACACGGCGCCCCTCCACTTT
TRBV27	TRBJ2-7	.	.	CASSLGFGTYEQYF	TGTGCCAGCAGTTTAGGTTTCGGTACCTACGAGCAGTACTTC
TRBV25-1	TRBJ2-1	.	TRBD1	CASGGQVTYNEQFF	TGTGCCAGCGGGGGACAGGTAACCTACAATGAGCAGTTCTTC
TRBV28	TRBJ2-7	.	.	CASSPMVLGPQRYEQYF	TGTGCCAGCAGTCCCATGGTTCTTGGGCCTCAAAGATACGAGCAGTACTTC